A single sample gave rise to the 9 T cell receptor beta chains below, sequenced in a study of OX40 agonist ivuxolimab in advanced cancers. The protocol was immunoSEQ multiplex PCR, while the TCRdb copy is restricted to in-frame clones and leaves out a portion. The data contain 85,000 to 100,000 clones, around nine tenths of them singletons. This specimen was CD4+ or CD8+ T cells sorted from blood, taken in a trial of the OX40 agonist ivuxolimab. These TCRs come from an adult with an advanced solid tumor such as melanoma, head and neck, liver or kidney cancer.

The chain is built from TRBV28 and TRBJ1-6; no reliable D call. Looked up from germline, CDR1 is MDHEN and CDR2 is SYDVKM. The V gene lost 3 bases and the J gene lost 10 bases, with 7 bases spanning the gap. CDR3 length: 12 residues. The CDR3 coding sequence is TGTGCCAGCAGTTTTGGGAGATCACCCCTCCACTTT. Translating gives CASSFGRSPLHF.

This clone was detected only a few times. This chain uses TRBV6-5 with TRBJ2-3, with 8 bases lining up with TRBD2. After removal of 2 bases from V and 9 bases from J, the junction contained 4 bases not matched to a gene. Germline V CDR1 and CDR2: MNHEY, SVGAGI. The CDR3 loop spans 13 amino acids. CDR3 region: CASSYLERGTQYF. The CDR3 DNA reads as TGTGCCAGCAGTTACCTGGAGCGGGGGACGCAGTATTTT.

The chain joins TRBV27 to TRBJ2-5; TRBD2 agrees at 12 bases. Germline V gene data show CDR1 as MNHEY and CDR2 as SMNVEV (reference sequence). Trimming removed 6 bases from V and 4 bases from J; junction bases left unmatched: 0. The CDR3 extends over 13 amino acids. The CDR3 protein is CASRLAGGETQYF. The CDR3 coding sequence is TGTGCCAGCAGACTAGCGGGAGGAGAGACCCAGTACTTC.

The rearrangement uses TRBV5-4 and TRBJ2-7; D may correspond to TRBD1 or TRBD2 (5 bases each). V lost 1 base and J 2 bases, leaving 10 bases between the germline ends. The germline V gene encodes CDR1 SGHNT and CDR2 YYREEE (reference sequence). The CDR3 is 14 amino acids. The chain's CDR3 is CASSLSTGPYEQYF. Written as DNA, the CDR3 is TGTGCCAGCAGCTTGTCCACGGGACCCTACGAGCAGTACTTC. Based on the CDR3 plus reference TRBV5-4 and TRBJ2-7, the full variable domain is ETGVTQSPTHLIKTRGQQVTLRCSSQSGHNTVSWYQQALGQGPQFIFQYYREEENGRGNFPPRFSGLQFPNYSSELNVNALELDDSALYLCASSLSTGPYEQYFGPGTRLTVT.

CDR3 coding DNA: TGTGCCAGCAGTGAAAGGGTGGGGCTCTCTGCCAAAAACATTCAGTACTTC. Translation: CASSERVGLSAKNIQYF. V is TRBV2 and J is TRBJ2-4; possibly TRBD1 for D (5 bases). V dropped 2 bases and J dropped 1 base, with 15 bases sitting between them. The CDR3 contains 17 residues. CDR1 and CDR2 (germline): SNHLY, FYNNEI. The complete variable domain, with remaining parts taken from reference TRBV2 and TRBJ2-4, reads EPEVTQTPSHQVTQMGQEVILRCVPISNHLYFYWYRQILGQKVEFLVSFYNNEISEKSEIFDDQFSVERPDGSNFTLKIRSTKLEDSAMYFCASSERVGLSAKNIQYFGAGTRLSVL.

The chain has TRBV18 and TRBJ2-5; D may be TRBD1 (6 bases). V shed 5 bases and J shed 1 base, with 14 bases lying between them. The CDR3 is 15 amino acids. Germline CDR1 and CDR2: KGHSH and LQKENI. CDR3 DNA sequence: TGTGCCAGCTCATTGCAACAGGGATTCCAAGAGACCCAGTACTTC. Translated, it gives CASSLQQGFQETQYF.

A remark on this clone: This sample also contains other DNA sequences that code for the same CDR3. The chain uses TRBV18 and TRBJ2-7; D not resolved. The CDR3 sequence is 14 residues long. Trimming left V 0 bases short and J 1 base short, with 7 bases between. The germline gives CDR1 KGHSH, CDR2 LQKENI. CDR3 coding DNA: TGTGCCAGCTCACCACCGGGCCCGTCCTACGAGCAGTACTTC. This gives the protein CASSPPGPSYEQYF.

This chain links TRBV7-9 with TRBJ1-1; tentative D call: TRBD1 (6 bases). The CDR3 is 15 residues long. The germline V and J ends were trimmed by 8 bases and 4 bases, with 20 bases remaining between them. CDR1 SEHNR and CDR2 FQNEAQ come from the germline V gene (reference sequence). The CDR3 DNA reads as TGTGCCAGCCTGGAGACAGGAGTTGGCATCACTGAAGCTTTCTTT. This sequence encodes CASLETGVGITEAFF.

CDR3 DNA: TGTGCCAGCAGCTTACAGGGGGCGAACACCGGGGAGCTGTTTTTT. It codes for CASSLQGANTGELFF. The V gene is TRBV7-2, the J gene TRBJ2-2; TRBD1 agrees at 7 bases. The V gene's germline CDR1 is SGHTA and CDR2 FQGNSA. With V trimmed by 2 bases and J by 0 bases, 0 bases remained unmatched. The CDR3 runs 15 residues. The full variable domain, its missing parts supplied by reference TRBV7-2 and TRBJ2-2, is GAGVSQSPSNKVTEKGKDVELRCDPISGHTALYWYRQSLGQGLEFLIYFQGNSAPDKSGLPSDRFSAERTGGSVSTLTIQRTQQEDSAVYLCASSLQGANTGELFFGEGSRLTVL.